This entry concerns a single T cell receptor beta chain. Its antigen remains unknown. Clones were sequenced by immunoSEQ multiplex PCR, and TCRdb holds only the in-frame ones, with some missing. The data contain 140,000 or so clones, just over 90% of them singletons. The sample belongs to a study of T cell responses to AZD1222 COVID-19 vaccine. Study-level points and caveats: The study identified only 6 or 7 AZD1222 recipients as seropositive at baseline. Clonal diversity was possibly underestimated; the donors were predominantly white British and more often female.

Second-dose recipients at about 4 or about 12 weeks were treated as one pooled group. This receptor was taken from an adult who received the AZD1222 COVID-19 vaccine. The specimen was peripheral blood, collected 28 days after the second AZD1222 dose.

The CDR3 loop reads CASSLDLGQVYEQFF. CDR3 in DNA: TGTGCCAGCAGCTTGGACCTGGGACAAGTCTATGAGCAGTTCTTC. V usage is TRBV5-4 and J usage is TRBJ2-1, with D tentatively TRBD1 (6 bases). This CDR3 has 15 residues. The V gene lost 0 bases and the J gene lost 8 bases, with 15 bases spanning the gap. Germline values: CDR1 SGHNT, CDR2 YYREEE (reference sequence).